The present entry profiles one TCR beta chain with its context. Its antigen is currently unknown. Measured with immunoSEQ multiplex PCR; TCRdb has only the in-frame clones, and not every one. In the table there are around 65,000 clones, 65% to 85% of which are singletons. The data originate from a study of T cell responses to AZD1222 COVID-19 vaccine. Study-level points and caveats: Donors skewed white British and female; clonal diversity was possibly underestimated. Of spike-specific TCRs, nearly half reportedly target regions left unmutated in variants.

Both about-4-week and about-12-week second-dose recipients were combined. The CDR3 is 15 amino acids. The germline V gene has CDR1 SEHNR and CDR2 FQNEAQ (reference sequence). V was pared by 7 bases and J by 5 bases, with 20 bases between. This material consisted of peripheral blood, taken 28 days after the second AZD1222 dose. This receptor was obtained from an adult who received the AZD1222 COVID-19 vaccine. The genes are TRBV7-9 and TRBJ1-2; a possible D gene is TRBD1 (6 bases). The CDR3 spells CASTPLGGGSYGYTF. CDR3 coding DNA: TGTGCCAGCACCCCCCTGGGAGGGGGAAGTTATGGCTACACCTTC.